These 27 T cell receptor beta chains were sequenced from one sample in a study of cytomegalovirus exposure and HLA in healthy donors. The PCR used 60 Vbeta and 13 Jbeta primers. The assay was immunoSEQ multiplex PCR, and TCRdb's table has in-frame clones only and misses some. This repertoire shows around 86,000 clones, about 75% found once; its top ten account for nearly 6%. Material: PBMCs. These receptors came from a female donor in good health and CMV-seronegative.

The chain links TRBV18 to TRBJ1-1, with 8 bases matching TRBD1. CDR1 KGHSH and CDR2 LQKENI come from the germline V gene. Germline trimming cut 2 bases from V and 1 base from J; bases unmatched to any gene: 0. This CDR3 contains 14 residues. The CDR3 here is CASSPTGGNTEAFF. DNA for the CDR3: TGTGCCAGCTCACCAACAGGGGGGAACACTGAAGCTTTCTTT.

Remarks on this clone: Compared with germline, one end of the junction differs, possibly owing to a read error. The chain combines TRBV7-9 with TRBJ2-1, with a possible D match to TRBD1 (8 bases). CDR1 is SEHNR, CDR2 FQNEAQ, per germline (reference sequence). The CDR3 spans 15 residues. The CDR3 DNA is TGTTCCAGCAGCATAACAGGGGGGGGGACGCAACGGCAGTTCTTC. Residues: CSSSITGGGTQRQFF.

The chain joins TRBV4-1 to TRBJ1-1; a possible D gene is TRBD1 (5 bases). CDR3 length: 17 amino acids. CDR1 MGHRA and CDR2 YSYEKL come from the germline V gene. Trimming removed 4 bases at V and 3 bases at J, with 21 bases between. CDR3: CASSPRDGGRTYTEAFF. The CDR3 DNA sequence: TGCGCCAGCAGCCCAAGGGACGGAGGGAGGACTTACACTGAAGCTTTCTTT.

This clone was counted between two and nine times. The chain is built from TRBV2 and TRBJ1-4, with D perhaps matching TRBD1 (5 bases). V dropped 7 bases and J dropped 3 bases, with 9 bases sitting between them. Germline values: CDR1 SNHLY, CDR2 FYNNEI. The CDR3 spans 13 residues. CDR3 in amino acids: CASTQGPNEKLFF. In nucleotides, the CDR3 is TGTGCCAGCACCCAGGGCCCTAATGAAAAACTGTTTTTT.

The gene calls are TRBV27 and TRBJ2-7; TRBD2 is a possible D gene (5 bases). Germline V gene sequence: CDR1 MNHEY, CDR2 SMNVEV (reference sequence). The CDR3 extends over 12 amino acids. Deletions cut 3 bases from V and 9 bases from J, with 12 bases between. The CDR3 loop reads CASSLGSGVQYF. Here the CDR3 DNA reads TGTGCCAGCAGTTTGGGGAGCGGTGTGCAGTACTTC.

As DNA, the CDR3 is TGTGCCAGCAGCTTTGAGGTTAATTATAACTATGGCTACACCTTC. Translated, it gives CASSFEVNYNYGYTF. The chain couples TRBV7-9 to TRBJ1-2; D is ambiguous. Between the trimmed V and J ends, which lost 3 bases and 1 base, there was a span of 12 bases. There are 15 residues in the CDR3. In germline, CDR1 is SEHNR, CDR2 FQNEAQ (reference sequence).

The chain couples TRBV19 to TRBJ1-1; 7 bases line up with TRBD1. The CDR3 runs 15 residues. V dropped 3 bases and J dropped 5; count of bases not matched to a gene: 9. Germline V CDR1 and CDR2: LNHDA, SQIVND (reference sequence). The chain's CDR3 is CASSISTRGRTEAFF. CDR3 bases: TGTGCCAGTAGTATTTCGACCAGGGGGAGAACTGAAGCTTTCTTT.

The chain uses TRBV9 and TRBJ1-1, with D maybe TRBD1 (6 bases). V lost 0 bases and J 7 bases, leaving 10 bases between the germline ends. Germline V gene data show CDR1 as SGDLS and CDR2 as YYNGEE. The CDR3 sequence is 13 residues long. Written as DNA, the CDR3 is TGTGCCAGCAGCGTAGGTTCGACAGGTGAAGCTTTCTTT. This translates into CASSVGSTGEAFF.

The J gene is TRBJ2-3, the V gene TRBV9; D is undetermined. Germline V lookup: CDR1 SGDLS, CDR2 YYNGEE. The CDR3 runs to 16 residues. The V end lost 4 bases, the J end lost 2 bases, and 17 bases lay between the germline ends. CDR3 loop: CASSLGSSQNTDTQYF. CDR3 coding DNA: TGTGCCAGCAGCCTAGGAAGCTCACAGAACACAGATACGCAGTATTTT.

CDR3 in DNA: TGTGCCAGCAGTTCCCCGCAGGGAGGCGCTGGCAATCAGCCCCAGCATTTT. Translating gives CASSSPQGGAGNQPQHF. The chain links TRBV28 to TRBJ1-5; D is perhaps TRBD1 (5 bases). V was shortened by 4 bases and J by 2 bases, with 18 bases between the two germline ends. The germline V gene encodes CDR1 MDHEN and CDR2 SYDVKM. The CDR3 sequence is 17 residues long.

The V and J genes are TRBV28 and TRBJ2-7; TRBD1 agrees at 8 bases. CDR1 is MDHEN and CDR2 is SYDVKM in the germline V gene. The CDR3 consists of 16 residues. V dropped 5 bases and J dropped 0; count of bases not matched to a gene: 9. DNA for the CDR3: TGTGCCAGCAGTAGATATTCGGGACAGGACTCCTACGAGCAGTACTTC. It specifies CASSRYSGQDSYEQYF.

CDR3 region: CASSEGTGGGNQPQHF. The CDR3 DNA reads TGTGCCAGCAGTGAGGGGACAGGGGGCGGAAATCAGCCCCAGCATTTT. V usage is TRBV6-1 and J usage is TRBJ1-5; TRBD1 agrees at 12 bases. The CDR3 loop spans 16 amino acids. The germline V gene encodes CDR1 MNHNS and CDR2 SASEGT. V was clipped by 3 bases and J by 4 bases; unmatched bases: 4.

The chain recombines TRBV6-1 with TRBJ2-3, with 9 bases matching TRBD2. The J segment lost 3 bases and the V segment lost 4 bases, leaving 8 bases of the junction unmatched. CDR1 is MNHNS and CDR2 is SASEGT in the germline V gene. The CDR3 consists of 16 residues. CDR3 nucleotides: TGTGCCAGCAGTGGAAGTAGCGGGGGTGGGACAGATACGCAGTATTTT. It encodes CASSGSSGGGTDTQYF.

This clone was detected only a few times. This chain joins TRBV7-9 and TRBJ1-1; D remains unclear. This CDR3 comprises 14 residues. Germline V gene sequence: CDR1 SEHNR, CDR2 FQNEAQ (reference sequence). V lost 5 bases, J lost 5 bases, and 15 bases lay in between. CDR3 loop: CASSGAGIRTEAFF. For the CDR3, the DNA is TGTGCCAGCAGCGGCGCAGGTATAAGGACTGAAGCTTTCTTT.

The rearrangement links TRBV28 to TRBJ2-5; the D gene is possibly TRBD2 (7 bases). Germline V gene lookup returns CDR1 MDHEN and CDR2 SYDVKM. V was cut by 5 bases and J by 2 bases, with 18 bases left in between. There are 16 residues in the CDR3. The CDR3 DNA sequence: TGTGCCAGCAGTCTCCGGGGGGCTTTGGAGCAAGAGACCCAGTACTTC. It translates to CASSLRGALEQETQYF.

The chain is built from TRBV5-1 and TRBJ2-1; TRBD1 matches 8 bases. V lost 1 base and J lost 6; bases outside the gene matches: 3. The CDR3 is made up of 14 amino acids. From germline, CDR1 is SGHRS and CDR2 YFSETQ. The CDR3: CASSLRTGSNEQFF. CDR3 coding DNA: TGCGCCAGCAGCTTGAGGACAGGGAGCAATGAGCAGTTCTTC.

This clone was seen only a few times. This chain uses TRBV10-3 with TRBJ2-7; possible D gene TRBD2, 6 bases. The CDR3 runs 14 residues. V lost 4 bases and J lost 6, with 16 bases in between. Germline V gives CDR1 ENHRY, CDR2 SYGVKD. The CDR3: CAISGSEGRFEQYF. CDR3 nucleotide sequence: TGTGCCATCAGTGGCTCGGAGGGTCGCTTCGAGCAGTACTTC.

The chain carries TRBV7-9 and TRBJ2-2; perhaps TRBD2 as D (5 bases). The germline V gene has CDR1 SEHNR and CDR2 FQNEAQ (reference sequence). V was clipped by 5 bases and J by 5 bases, with 15 bases between them. CDR3 size: 15 residues. DNA of the CDR3: TGTGCCAGCAGCCGGGAAGGGCAATTAACCGGGGAGCTGTTTTTT. Its translation: CASSREGQLTGELFF.

The rearrangement links TRBV6-5 to TRBJ2-6; possible D gene TRBD1, 6 bases. The CDR3 consists of 15 residues. V shed 10 bases and J shed 5 bases, with 18 bases lying between them. Germline lookup yields CDR1 MNHEY and CDR2 SVGAGI. The CDR3 sequence is CATLGQSLRANVLTF. The DNA for the CDR3 is TGTGCCACCTTAGGACAGTCGCTGAGGGCCAACGTCCTGACTTTC.

The sample holds one count of this clone. Written as DNA, the CDR3 is TGCGCCAGCAGCTCCCATGTCACAGATACGCAGTATTTT. Protein: CASSSHVTDTQYF. V gene TRBV5-1 combines with J gene TRBJ2-3; D unclear. V gave up 3 bases and J gave up 2 bases, with 7 bases separating them. This CDR3 comprises 13 residues. CDR1 and CDR2 (germline): SGHRS, YFSETQ.

The chain recombines TRBV7-2 with TRBJ1-2, with D possibly being TRBD1 (6 bases). V lost 1 base to trimming and J lost 6 bases, with 9 bases between them. The CDR3 consists of 13 residues. CDR1 and CDR2 from the germline V gene are SGHTA and FQGNSA. In nucleotides, the CDR3 is TGTGCCAGCAGCTTAGGACAGGTTGATGGCTACACCTTC. Translating gives CASSLGQVDGYTF.

This clone was counted once. This chain connects TRBV7-9 to TRBJ1-1; D may be TRBD1 (5 bases). The CDR3 totals 14 residues. Trimming removed 8 bases from V and 3 bases from J, with 16 bases in between. Germline V gene lookup returns CDR1 SEHNR and CDR2 FQNEAQ (reference sequence). This CDR3 is CASGSAGKDTEAFF. The DNA of the CDR3 is TGTGCCAGCGGATCGGCAGGGAAGGACACTGAAGCTTTCTTT. Combining the CDR3 with reference TRBV7-9 and TRBJ1-1 gives the whole variable domain DTGVSQNPRHKITKRGQNVTFRCDPISEHNRLYWYRQTLGQGPEFLTYFQNEAQLEKSRLLSDRFSAERPKGSFSTLEIQRTEQGDSAMYLCASGSAGKDTEAFFGQGTRLTVV.

This clone has only a few counts. The chain has TRBV4-2 and TRBJ1-1; tentatively, D is TRBD1 (6 bases). Germline-derived CDR1 and CDR2 are LGHNA and YNFKEQ. The CDR3 has 14 residues. V was cut by 3 bases and J by 3 bases, with 11 bases left in between. Here the CDR3 reads CASSHDTGYTEAFF. CDR3 DNA sequence: TGTGCCAGCAGCCACGATACAGGGTACACTGAAGCTTTCTTT.

CDR3 coding DNA: TGCGCCAGCAGCCCTGGGACAGGGAGGGAGGAAGAGACCCAGTACTTC. It translates to CASSPGTGREEETQYF. The V call is TRBV5-1, the J call TRBJ2-5; TRBD1 matches 9 bases. The CDR3 runs 16 residues. The V and J ends lost 4 bases and 3 bases, in that order; junction bases with no gene match: 10. CDR1 and CDR2 (germline): SGHRS, YFSETQ.

The count of this clone is one. The chain recombines TRBV25-1 with TRBJ1-4; D not certain. V lost 10 bases to trimming and J lost 7 bases, with 16 bases between them. Per the germline V gene, CDR1 is MGHDK and CDR2 is SYGVNS. The CDR3 runs to 13 residues. The CDR3 sequence: CATQRQEVEKLFF. The CDR3 DNA reads TGTGCCACCCAGAGGCAGGAGGTTGAAAAACTGTTTTTT.

This chain uses TRBV15 with TRBJ2-3; 9 nucleotides agree with TRBD2. CDR3 size: 15 residues. Germline loops: CDR1 LNHNV, CDR2 YYDKDF (reference sequence). V shed 5 bases, J shed 5 bases, and the junction held 8 bases outside the gene matches. The CDR3 is CATSLGSGSLDTQYF. The CDR3 DNA reads as TGTGCCACCAGCCTGGGTAGCGGGAGCCTAGATACGCAGTATTTT. The full variable domain, in which reference TRBV15 and TRBJ2-3 provide the parts outside the CDR3, is DAMVIQNPRYQVTQFGKPVTLSCSQTLNHNVMYWYQQKSSQAPKLLFHYYDKDFNNEADTPDNFQSRRPNTSFCFLDIRSPGLGDTAMYLCATSLGSGSLDTQYFGPGTRLTVL.

This chain connects TRBV19 to TRBJ1-1; D is possibly TRBD1 (5 bases). V lost 3 bases to trimming and J lost 6 bases, with 11 bases between them. The germline CDR1 and CDR2 sequences are LNHDA and SQIVND (reference sequence). CDR3 length: 13 amino acids. CDR3 bases: TGTGCCAGTAGTATGCCAGGAGGGGCTGAAGCTTTCTTT. Encoded protein: CASSMPGGAEAFF.